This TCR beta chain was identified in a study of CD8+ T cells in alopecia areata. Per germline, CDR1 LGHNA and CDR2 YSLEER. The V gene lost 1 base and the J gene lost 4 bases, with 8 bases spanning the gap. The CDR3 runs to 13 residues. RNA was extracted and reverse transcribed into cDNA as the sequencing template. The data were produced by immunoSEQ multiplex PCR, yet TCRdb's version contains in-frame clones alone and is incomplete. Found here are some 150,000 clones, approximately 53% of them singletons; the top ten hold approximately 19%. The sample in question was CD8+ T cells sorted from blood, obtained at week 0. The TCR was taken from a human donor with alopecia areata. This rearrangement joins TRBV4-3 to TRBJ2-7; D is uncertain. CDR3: CASSQGLGYEQYF. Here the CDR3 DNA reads TGCGCCAGCAGCCAAGGACTGGGGTACGAGCAGTACTTC.